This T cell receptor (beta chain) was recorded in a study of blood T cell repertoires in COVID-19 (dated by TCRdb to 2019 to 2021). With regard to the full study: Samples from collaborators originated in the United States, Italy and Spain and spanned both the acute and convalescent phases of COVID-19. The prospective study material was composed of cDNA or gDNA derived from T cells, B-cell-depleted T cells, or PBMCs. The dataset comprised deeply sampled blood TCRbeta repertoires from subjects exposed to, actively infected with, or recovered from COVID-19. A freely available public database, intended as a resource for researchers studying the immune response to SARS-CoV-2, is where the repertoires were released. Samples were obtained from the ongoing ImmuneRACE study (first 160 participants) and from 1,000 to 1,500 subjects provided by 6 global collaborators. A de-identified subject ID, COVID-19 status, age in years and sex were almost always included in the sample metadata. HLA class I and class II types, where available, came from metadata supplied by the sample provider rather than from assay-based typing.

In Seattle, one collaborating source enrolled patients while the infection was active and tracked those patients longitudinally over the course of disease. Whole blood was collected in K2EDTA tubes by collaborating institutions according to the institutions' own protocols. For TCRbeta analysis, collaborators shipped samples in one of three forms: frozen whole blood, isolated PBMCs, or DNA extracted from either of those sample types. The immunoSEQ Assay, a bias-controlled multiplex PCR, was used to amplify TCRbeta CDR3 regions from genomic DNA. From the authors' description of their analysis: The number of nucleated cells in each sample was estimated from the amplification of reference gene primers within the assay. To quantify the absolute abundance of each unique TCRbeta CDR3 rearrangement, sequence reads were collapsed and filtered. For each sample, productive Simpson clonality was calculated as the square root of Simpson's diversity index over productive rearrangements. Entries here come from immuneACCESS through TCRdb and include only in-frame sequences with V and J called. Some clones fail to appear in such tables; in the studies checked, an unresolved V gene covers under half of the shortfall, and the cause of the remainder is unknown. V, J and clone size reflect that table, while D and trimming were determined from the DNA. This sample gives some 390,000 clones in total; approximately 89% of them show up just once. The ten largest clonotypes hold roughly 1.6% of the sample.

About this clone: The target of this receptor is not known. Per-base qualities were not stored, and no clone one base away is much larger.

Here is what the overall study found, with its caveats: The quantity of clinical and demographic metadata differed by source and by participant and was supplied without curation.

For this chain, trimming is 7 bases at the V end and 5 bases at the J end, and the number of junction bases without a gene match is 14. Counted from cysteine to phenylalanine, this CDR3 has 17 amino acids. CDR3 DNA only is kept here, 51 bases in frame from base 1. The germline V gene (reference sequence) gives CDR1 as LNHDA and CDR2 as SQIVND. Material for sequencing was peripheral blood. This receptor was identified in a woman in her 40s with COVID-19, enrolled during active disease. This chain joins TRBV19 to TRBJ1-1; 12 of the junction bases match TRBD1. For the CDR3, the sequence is CASTPYGTGGPVTEAFF. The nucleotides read TGTGCCAGTACCCCGTATGGGACAGGGGGCCCGGTAACTGAAGCTTTCTTT.